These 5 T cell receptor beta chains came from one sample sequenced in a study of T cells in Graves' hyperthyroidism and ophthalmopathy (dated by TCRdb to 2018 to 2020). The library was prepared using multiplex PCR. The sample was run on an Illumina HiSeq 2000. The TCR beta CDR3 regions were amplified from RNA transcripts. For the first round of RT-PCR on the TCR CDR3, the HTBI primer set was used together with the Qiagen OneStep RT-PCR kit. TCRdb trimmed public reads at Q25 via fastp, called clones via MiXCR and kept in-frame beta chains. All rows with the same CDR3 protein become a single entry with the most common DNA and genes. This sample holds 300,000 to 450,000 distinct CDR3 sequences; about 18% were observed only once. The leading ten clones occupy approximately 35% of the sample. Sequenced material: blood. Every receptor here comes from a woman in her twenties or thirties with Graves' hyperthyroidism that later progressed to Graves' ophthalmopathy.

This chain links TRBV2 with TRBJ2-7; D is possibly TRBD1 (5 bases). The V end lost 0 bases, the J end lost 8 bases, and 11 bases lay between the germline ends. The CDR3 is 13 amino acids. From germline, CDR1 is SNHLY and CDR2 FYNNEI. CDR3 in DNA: TGTGCCAGCAGTGAAGCGCTGGACATCAAGCAGTACTTC. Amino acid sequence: CASSEALDIKQYF.

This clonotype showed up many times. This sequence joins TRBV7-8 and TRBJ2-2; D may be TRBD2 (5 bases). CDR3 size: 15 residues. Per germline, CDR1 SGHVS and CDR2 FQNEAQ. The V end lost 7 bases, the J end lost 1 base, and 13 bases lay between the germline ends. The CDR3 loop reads CASTLTGLNTGELFF. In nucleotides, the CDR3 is TGTGCCAGCACACTGACGGGGTTGAACACCGGGGAGCTGTTTTTT.

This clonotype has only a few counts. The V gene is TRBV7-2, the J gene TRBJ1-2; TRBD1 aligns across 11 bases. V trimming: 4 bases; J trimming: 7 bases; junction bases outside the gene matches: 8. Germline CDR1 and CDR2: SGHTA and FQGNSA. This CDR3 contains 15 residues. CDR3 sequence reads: CASSSGQGAVPGYTF. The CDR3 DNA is TGTGCCAGCAGCTCCGGACAGGGGGCCGTGCCTGGCTACACCTTC.

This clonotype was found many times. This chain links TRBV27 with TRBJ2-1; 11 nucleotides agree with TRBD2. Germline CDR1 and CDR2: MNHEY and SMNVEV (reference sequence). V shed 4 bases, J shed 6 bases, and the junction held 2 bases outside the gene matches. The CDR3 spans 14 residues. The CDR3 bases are TGTGCCAGCAGTTCGACTAGCGGGATCAATGAGCAGTTCTTC. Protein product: CASSSTSGINEQFF.

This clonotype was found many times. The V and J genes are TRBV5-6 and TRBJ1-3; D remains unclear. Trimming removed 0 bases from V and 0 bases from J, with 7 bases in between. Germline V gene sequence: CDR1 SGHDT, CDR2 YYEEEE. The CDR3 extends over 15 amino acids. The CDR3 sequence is CASSLGGYSGNTIYF. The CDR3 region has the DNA TGTGCCAGCAGCTTGGGGGGATACTCTGGAAACACCATATATTTT.